This T cell receptor beta chain was found in a study of OX40 agonist ivuxolimab in advanced cancers. Findings and caveats of the study: Relatively little clonal expansion, among the lowest observed, appeared in partial responders at 0.1-3.0 mg/kg.

The CDR3 has 15 amino acids. Per germline, CDR1 WSHSY and CDR2 SAAADI. V was clipped by 4 bases and J by 3 bases, with 16 bases between them. To note about this clone: Its cognate antigen is unknown.

With autoimmune disease history or systemic immunosuppression, patients were excluded. With baseline, cycle 4 day 1, and cycle 7 day 1 as timepoints, blood was sampled. Libraries were prepared by immunoSEQ multiplex PCR; TCRdb keeps only in-frame clonotypes and omits some of them. This table has tens of thousands of clones, around 92% appearing once. This chain links TRBV10-2 with TRBJ2-7; D possibly corresponds to TRBD2 (6 bases). The sequenced sample was CD4+ or CD8+ T cells sorted from blood, obtained in a trial of the OX40 agonist ivuxolimab. The TCR sequence derives from an adult with an advanced solid tumor such as melanoma, head and neck, liver or kidney cancer. CDR3 DNA: TGCGCCAGCAGTGTTGGAGCGGGTATAGGCTACGAGCAGTACTTC. This sequence encodes CASSVGAGIGYEQYF.